Listed here is a single TCR beta chain. Sequenced by immunoSEQ multiplex PCR; TCRdb stores in-frame clones only, minus some. The table shows 150,000 to 200,000 clones, with around nine tenths occurring only once. The entry originates in a study of blood T cell repertoires in COVID-19. This CDR3 is 13 amino acids long. Trimming stripped 2 bases from V and 1 base from J, with 5 bases between. Germline CDR1 is MNHEY and CDR2 is SMNVEV (reference sequence). The sample consisted of peripheral blood. The V gene is TRBV27, the J gene TRBJ1-1, with D hard to call. The receptor was isolated from a man between 65 and 85 years old with acute or convalescent COVID-19. The CDR3 DNA reads TGTGCCAGCAGTTTAAGGAGGAACACTGAAGCTTTCTTT. Protein: CASSLRRNTEAFF.